A selection of T cell receptor beta chains follows, all from one sample in a study of shared clonotypes between healthy human individuals. This table comes from immunoSEQ multiplex PCR, and its TCRdb copy is limited to in-frame clones, with some not included. The sample holds about half a million clones, around 79% seen once. The sequencing sample was made of PBMCs. Every receptor here comes from a woman in her 40s in good health. Some clones in this sample may be carry-over from other donors' samples. CDR3s include the opening cysteine and the closing phenylalanine or tryptophan. D genes are given only for firm matches. Clone size is stated in some rows and not others, as once, few, many or a class when expanded.

TRBJ2-5 | . | . | TRBV10-3 | TGTGCCATCGGGGTACGTGGGGGCACGGAGACCCAGTACTTC | CAIGVRGGTETQYF
TRBJ1-1 | . | . | TRBV9 | TGTGCCAGCAGCGTAGGCCCTAGTGAGTGGGCTTTCTTT | CASSVGPSEWAFF
TRBJ2-1 | . | TRBD2 | TRBV7-3 | TGTGCCAGCAGCGCCCTCGGGAGGGCCGGTAATGAGCAGTTCTTC | CASSALGRAGNEQFF
TRBJ1-5 | . | TRBD1 | TRBV6-1 | TGTGCCAGCAGTGGAGCATCGACGCCGGGACAGGGGATCGATCAGCCCCAGCATTTT | CASSGASTPGQGIDQPQHF
TRBJ1-5 | . | . | TRBV4-1 | TGCGCCAGCAGCCAAGACGGAGTGGGGAATCAGCCCCAGCATTTT | CASSQDGVGNQPQHF
TRBJ2-5 | . | TRBD2 | TRBV11-2 | TGTGCCAGCAGCACCCTGTCCCCGTTGGCTAGCGGATTCCAAGAGACCCAGTACTTC | CASSTLSPLASGFQETQYF
TRBJ1-5 | . | . | TRBV7-9 | TGTGCCAGCAGCTTAATCGGGGATCAGCCCCAGCATTTT | CASSLIGDQPQHF
TRBJ2-1 | . | TRBD2 | TRBV25-1 | TGTGCCAGCAAACGAGGACTAGCGGGAGGTATTAATGAGCAGTTCTTC | CASKRGLAGGINEQFF
TRBJ1-4 | . | TRBD1 | TRBV9 | TGTGCCAGCGGACAGGGGAATGAAAAACTGTTTTTT | CASGQGNEKLFF
TRBJ2-7 | . | TRBD1 | TRBV7-2 | TGTGCCAGCAGCCCGGGACAGAAATCCTACGAGCAGTACTTC | CASSPGQKSYEQYF
TRBJ1-3 | . | . | TRBV5-1 | TGCGCCAGCAGCTCTTCGGCAGGGGCTGGAAACACCATATATTTT | CASSSSAGAGNTIYF
TRBJ2-3 | . | TRBD2 | TRBV28 | TGTGCCAGCAGTCCAGGGACTACCTACACAGATACGCAGTATTTT | CASSPGTTYTDTQYF
TRBJ2-4 | . | . | TRBV6-4 | TGTGCCAGCAGTGTCCAAGACGCAGCCAAAAACATTCAGTACTTC | CASSVQDAAKNIQYF
TRBJ1-2 | . | TRBD1 | TRBV28 | TGTGCCAGCAGTTCCCCACGTGGACAGGTCTATGGCTACACCTTC | CASSSPRGQVYGYTF
TRBJ2-7 | . | TRBD1 | TRBV6-1 | TGTGCCAGCAGTCTCCAGACAGGGGCCTCCTACGAGCAGTACTTC | CASSLQTGASYEQYF
TRBJ2-3 | . | TRBD2 | TRBV2 | TGTGCCAGCAGACCGACTAGCGGGAGCACAGATACGCAGTATTTT | CASRPTSGSTDTQYF
TRBJ2-3 | once | . | TRBV6-4 | TGTGCCAGCAGTGACGACCCGGCCAGCACAGATACGCAGTATTTT | CASSDDPASTDTQYF
TRBJ2-7 | . | TRBD2 | TRBV27 | TGTGCCAGCAGTACACCGGGACTAGCAGAAGACGAGCAGTACTTC | CASSTPGLAEDEQYF
TRBJ2-1 | . | . | TRBV9 | TGTGCCAGCAGCGTAGAAGTGGGAGACCCGGGTGAGCAGTTCTTC | CASSVEVGDPGEQFF
TRBJ1-4 | . | TRBD1 | TRBV7-7 | TGTGCCAGCAGCCCAGGACAGGGGGGAGGAGAAAAACTGTTTTTT | CASSPGQGGGEKLFF
TRBJ2-2 | . | TRBD1 | TRBV27 | TGTGCCAGCAGACCTGGGACAGGGAACCCCGGGGAGCTGTTTTTT | CASRPGTGNPGELFF
TRBJ2-5 | . | TRBD1 | TRBV28 | TGTGCCAGCAGTTTAGGGACAGGGGAGGGAGAGACCCAGTACTTC | CASSLGTGEGETQYF
TRBJ1-2 | . | TRBD1 | TRBV5-6 | TGTGCCAGCAGCCTGGGAGGGGGATACAGGGGCTATGGCTACACCTTC | CASSLGGGYRGYGYTF